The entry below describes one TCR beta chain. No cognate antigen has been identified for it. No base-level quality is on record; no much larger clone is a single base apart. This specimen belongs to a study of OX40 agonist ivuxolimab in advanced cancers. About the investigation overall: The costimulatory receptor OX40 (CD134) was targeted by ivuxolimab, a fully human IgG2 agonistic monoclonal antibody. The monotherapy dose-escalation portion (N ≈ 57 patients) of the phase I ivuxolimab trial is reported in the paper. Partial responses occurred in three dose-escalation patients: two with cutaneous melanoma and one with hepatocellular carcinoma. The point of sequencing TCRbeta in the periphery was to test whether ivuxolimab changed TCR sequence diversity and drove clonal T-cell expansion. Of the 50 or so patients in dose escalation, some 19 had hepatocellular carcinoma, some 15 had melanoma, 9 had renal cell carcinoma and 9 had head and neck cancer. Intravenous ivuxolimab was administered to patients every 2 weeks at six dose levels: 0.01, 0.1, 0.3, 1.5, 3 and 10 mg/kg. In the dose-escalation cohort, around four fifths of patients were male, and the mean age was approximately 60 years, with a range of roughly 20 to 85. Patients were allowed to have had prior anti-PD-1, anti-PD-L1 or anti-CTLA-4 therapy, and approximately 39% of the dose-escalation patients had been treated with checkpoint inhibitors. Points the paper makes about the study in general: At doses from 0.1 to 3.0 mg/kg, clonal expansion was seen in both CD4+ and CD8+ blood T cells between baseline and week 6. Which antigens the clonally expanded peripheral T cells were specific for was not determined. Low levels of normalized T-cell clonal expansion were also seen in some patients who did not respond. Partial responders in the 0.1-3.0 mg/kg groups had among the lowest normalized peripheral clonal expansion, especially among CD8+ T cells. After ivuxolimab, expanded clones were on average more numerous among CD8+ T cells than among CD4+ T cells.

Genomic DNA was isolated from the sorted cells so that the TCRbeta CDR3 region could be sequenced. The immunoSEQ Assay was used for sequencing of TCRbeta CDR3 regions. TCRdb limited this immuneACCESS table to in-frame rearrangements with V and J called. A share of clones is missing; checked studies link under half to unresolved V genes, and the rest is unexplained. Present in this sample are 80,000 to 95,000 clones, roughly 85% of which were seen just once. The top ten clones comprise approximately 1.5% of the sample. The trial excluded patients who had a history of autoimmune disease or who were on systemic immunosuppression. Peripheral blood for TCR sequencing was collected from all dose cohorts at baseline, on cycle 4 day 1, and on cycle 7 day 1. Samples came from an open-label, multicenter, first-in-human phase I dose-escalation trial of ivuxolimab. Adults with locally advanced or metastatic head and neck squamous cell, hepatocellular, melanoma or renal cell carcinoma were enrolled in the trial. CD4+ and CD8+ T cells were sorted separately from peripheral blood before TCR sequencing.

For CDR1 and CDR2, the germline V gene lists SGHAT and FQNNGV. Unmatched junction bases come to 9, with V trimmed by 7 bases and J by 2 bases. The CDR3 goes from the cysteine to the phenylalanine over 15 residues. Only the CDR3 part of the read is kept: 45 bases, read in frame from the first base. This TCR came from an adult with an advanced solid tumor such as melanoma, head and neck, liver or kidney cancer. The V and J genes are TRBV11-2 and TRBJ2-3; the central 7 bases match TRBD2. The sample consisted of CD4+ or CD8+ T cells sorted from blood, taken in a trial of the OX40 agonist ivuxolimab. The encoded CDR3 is CASNQLGTTTDTQYF. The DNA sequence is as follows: TGTGCCAGCAACCAACTCGGGACTACCACAGATACGCAGTATTTT. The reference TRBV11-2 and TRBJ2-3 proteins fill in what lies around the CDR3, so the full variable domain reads EAGVAQSPRYKIIEKRQSVAFWCNPISGHATLYWYQQILGQGPKLLIQFQNNGVVDDSQLPKDRFSAERLKGVDSTLKIQPAKLEDSAVYLCASNQLGTTTDTQYFGPGTRLTVL.